This T cell receptor beta chain was sequenced in a study of read filtering for tumor transcriptome and immune sequencing. Study information: The cohort had 17 to 20 men and approximately 14 women aged about 47 to 80, mean roughly 66 years. After DNase treatment, RNA was made into whole-transcriptome libraries. By R-ISS, stages I, II and III held 8, 16 and 7 patients.

The library was built from about 400 ng RNA with molecular barcoded adaptors for alpha/delta and beta/gamma chains. TCRdb re-derived calls from the reads in MiXCR, one entry per CDR3 protein. The sample carries fewer than 30,000 distinct CDR3 sequences, more than 20% recorded once. Bone marrow was sampled from every patient at the time of active disease. The CDR3 has 14 residues. A note on this clonotype: With only one base between it and a far larger clone, this is likely a read error.

The TCR sequence derives from a donor older than 35 with multiple myeloma. The specimen sequenced was a population of CD138-negative cells sorted from bone marrow. The chain recombines TRBV12-3 or TRBV12-4 with TRBJ2-1, with 9 nucleotides matching TRBD2. The CDR3 DNA reads as TGTGCTAGTGGTTCAGCGGGAGGTATTAATGAGCGGTTCTTC. The encoded protein is CASGSAGGINERFF.